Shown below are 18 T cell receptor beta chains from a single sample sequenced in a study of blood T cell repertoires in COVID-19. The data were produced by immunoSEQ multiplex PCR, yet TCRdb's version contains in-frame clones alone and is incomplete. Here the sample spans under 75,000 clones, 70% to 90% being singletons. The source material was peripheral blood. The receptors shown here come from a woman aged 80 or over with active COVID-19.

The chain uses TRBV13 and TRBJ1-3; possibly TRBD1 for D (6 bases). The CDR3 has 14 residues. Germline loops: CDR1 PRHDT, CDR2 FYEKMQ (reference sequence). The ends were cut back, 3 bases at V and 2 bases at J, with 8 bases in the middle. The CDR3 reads CASSLNRAGNTIYF. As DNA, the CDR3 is TGTGCCAGCAGCTTGAACAGGGCTGGAAACACCATATATTTT.

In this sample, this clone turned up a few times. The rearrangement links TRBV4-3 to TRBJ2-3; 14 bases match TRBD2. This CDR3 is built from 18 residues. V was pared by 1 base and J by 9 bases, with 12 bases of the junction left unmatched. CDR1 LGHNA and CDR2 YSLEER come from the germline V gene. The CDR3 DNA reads TGCGCCAGCAGCCAAGTAAGAAGCGGACTAGCGGGGGGTGACACGCAGTATTTT. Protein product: CASSQVRSGLAGGDTQYF.

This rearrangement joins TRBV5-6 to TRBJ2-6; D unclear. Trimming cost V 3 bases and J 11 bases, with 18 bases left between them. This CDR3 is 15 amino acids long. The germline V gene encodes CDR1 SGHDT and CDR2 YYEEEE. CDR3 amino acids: CASSWSERSTHVLTF. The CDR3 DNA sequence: TGTGCCAGCAGCTGGTCGGAACGGAGCACCCACGTCCTGACTTTC.

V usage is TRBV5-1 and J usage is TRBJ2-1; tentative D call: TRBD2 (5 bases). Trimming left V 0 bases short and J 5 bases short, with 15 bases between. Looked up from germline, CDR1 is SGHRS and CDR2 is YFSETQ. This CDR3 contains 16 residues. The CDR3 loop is CASSLGSGILDNEQFF. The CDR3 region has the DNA TGCGCCAGCAGCTTGGGATCGGGGATATTAGACAATGAGCAGTTCTTC.

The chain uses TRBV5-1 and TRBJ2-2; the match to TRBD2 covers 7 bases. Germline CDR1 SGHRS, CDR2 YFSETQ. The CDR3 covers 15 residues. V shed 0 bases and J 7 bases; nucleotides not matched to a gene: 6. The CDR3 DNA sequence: TGCGCCAGCAGCTTGGAGGCTAGCGGCGGCGGGGAGCTGTTTTTT. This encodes CASSLEASGGGELFF.

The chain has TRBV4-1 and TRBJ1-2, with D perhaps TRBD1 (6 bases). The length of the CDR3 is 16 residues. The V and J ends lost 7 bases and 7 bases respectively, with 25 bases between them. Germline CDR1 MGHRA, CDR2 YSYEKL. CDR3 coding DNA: TGCGCCAGCACCCTACAACTTTCGGGGGGCCGTGGTGGCTACACCTTC. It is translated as CASTLQLSGGRGGYTF.

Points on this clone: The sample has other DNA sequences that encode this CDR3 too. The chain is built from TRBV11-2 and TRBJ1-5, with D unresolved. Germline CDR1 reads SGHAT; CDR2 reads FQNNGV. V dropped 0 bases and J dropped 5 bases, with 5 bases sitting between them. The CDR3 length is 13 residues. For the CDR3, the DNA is TGTGCCAGCAGCTTAGATCGGGATCAGCCCCAGCATTTT. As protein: CASSLDRDQPQHF.

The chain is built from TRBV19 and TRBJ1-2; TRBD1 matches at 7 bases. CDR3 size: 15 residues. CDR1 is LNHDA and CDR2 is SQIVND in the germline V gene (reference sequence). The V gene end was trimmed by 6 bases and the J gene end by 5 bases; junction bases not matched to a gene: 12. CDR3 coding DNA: TGTGCCAGTAGGCAATCACATGGGACAGCGTATGGCTACACCTTC. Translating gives CASRQSHGTAYGYTF.

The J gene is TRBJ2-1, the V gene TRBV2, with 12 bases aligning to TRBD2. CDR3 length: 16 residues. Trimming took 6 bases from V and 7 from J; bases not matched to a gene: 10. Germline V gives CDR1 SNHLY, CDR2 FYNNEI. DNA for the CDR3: TGTGCCAGCAGGACCCTTACTAGCGGGGGGAGGAATGAGCAGTTCTTC. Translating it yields CASRTLTSGGRNEQFF.

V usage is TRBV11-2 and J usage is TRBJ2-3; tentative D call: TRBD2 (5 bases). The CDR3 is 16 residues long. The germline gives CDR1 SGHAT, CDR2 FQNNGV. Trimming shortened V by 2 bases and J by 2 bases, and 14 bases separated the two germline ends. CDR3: CASSLSRTSFTDTQYF. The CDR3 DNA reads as TGTGCCAGCAGCTTAAGCCGGACTTCCTTCACAGATACGCAGTATTTT.

The CDR3 DNA sequence: TGTGCCAGCAGTGAACACGGGAACACTGAAGCTTTCTTT. This encodes CASSEHGNTEAFF. The chain employs TRBV2 and TRBJ1-1; D remains ambiguous. The germline V and J ends were trimmed by 2 bases and 1 base, with 5 bases remaining between them. From germline, CDR1 is SNHLY and CDR2 FYNNEI. The CDR3 runs to 13 residues.

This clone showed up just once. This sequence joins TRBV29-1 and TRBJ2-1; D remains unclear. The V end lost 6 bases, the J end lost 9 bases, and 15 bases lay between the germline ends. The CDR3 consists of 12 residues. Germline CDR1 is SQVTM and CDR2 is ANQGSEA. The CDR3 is CSVNTREVEQFF. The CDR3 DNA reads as TGCAGCGTGAACACTCGCGAGGTTGAGCAGTTCTTC.

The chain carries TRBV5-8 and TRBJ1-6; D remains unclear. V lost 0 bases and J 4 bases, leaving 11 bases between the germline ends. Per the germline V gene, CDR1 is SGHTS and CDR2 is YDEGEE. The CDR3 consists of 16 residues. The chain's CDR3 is CASSLGRNGYNSPLHF. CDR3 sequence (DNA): TGTGCCAGCAGCTTGGGCCGTAACGGTTATAATTCACCCCTCCACTTT.

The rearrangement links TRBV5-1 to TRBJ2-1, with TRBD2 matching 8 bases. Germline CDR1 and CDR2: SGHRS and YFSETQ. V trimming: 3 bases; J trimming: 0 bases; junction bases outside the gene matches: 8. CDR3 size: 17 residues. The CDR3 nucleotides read TGCGCCAGCAGCTCGCGGGGCCGGGGGGGCTCCTACAATGAGCAGTTCTTC. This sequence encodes CASSSRGRGGSYNEQFF.

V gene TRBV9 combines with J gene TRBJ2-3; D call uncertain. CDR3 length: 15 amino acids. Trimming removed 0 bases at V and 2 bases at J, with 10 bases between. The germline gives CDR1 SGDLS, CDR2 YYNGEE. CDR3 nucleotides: TGTGCCAGCAGCGTAGGTAGCTCCAACACAGATACGCAGTATTTT. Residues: CASSVGSSNTDTQYF.

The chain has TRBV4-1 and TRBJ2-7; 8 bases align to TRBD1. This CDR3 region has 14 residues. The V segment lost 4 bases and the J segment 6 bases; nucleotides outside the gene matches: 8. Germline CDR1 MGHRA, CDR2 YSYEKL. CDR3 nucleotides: TGCGCCAGCAGCCGAACGGGACAGGATGCCGAGCAGTACTTC. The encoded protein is CASSRTGQDAEQYF.

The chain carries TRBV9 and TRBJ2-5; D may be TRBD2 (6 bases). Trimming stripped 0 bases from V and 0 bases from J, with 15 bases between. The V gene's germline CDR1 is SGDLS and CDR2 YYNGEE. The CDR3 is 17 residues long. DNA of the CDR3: TGTGCCAGCAGCGTAGGACTGGGGGGTCAGTACCAAGAGACCCAGTACTTC. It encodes CASSVGLGGQYQETQYF.

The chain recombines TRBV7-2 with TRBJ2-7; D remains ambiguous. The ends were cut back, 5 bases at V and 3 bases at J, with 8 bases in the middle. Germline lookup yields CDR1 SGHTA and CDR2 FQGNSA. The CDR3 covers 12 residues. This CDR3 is CASSKTLYEQYF. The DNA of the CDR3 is TGTGCCAGCAGCAAGACTCTCTACGAGCAGTACTTC.